This TCR beta chain was sequenced in a study of blood T cell repertoires in COVID-19. The method was immunoSEQ multiplex PCR; TCRdb's version includes in-frame clones alone and lacks a portion of them. The sample has hundreds of thousands of clones; roughly 84% are singletons. Germline CDR1 and CDR2: LNHDA and SQIVND (reference sequence). The V end was cut by 0 bases, the J end by 7 bases, with 19 bases between. CDR3 length equals 17 residues. Sequencing was performed on peripheral blood. This TCR derives from an elderly woman with active or convalescent COVID-19. The V and J genes are TRBV19 and TRBJ1-5; a weak D match, TRBD1 (6 bases). CDR3 sequence (DNA): TGTGCCAGTAGTATAGATCTAAGGGGGGGGAGTATACAGCCCCAGCATTTT. Translated: CASSIDLRGGSIQPQHF.